This TCR beta chain was documented in a study of shared clonotypes between healthy human individuals. Overall study context: The study drew on a couple of women and a few men aged 18 to 49 as donors. Study results and caveats: Represented genetic and exposure-history diversity was restricted by having few donors. Sampling involved blood alone; tissue repertoires likely differ.

Concerning this clone itself: Its antigen remains unidentified.

Libraries were prepared by immunoSEQ multiplex PCR; TCRdb keeps only in-frame clonotypes and omits some of them. The top ten clones hold more than 0.95% of a sample with millions of clones, about 95% of them seen once. The germline V gene encodes CDR1 MDHEN and CDR2 SYDVKM. The CDR3 is 15 residues long. The V gene lost 6 bases and the J gene lost 2 bases, with 16 bases spanning the gap. Naivety among CD8 cells was defined by CD45RO negativity and positive CCR7 selection, thereby excluding terminally differentiated effector memory CD45RA+ cells. The TCR comes from a man aged 18-30 years in good health. The specimen was naive CD8+ T cells sorted from blood. The chain employs TRBV28 and TRBJ1-1, with unresolved D. The CDR3 loop reads CASRFSTHSNTEAFF. The CDR3 DNA follows: TGTGCCAGCAGGTTCTCGACCCATTCTAACACTGAAGCTTTCTTT. Filled out from reference TRBV28 and TRBJ1-1, the complete variable domain reads DVKVTQSSRYLVKRTGEKVFLECVQDMDHENMFWYRQDPGLGLRLIYFSYDVKMKEKGDIPEGYSVSREKKERFSLILESASTNQTSMYLCASRFSTHSNTEAFFGQGTRLTVV.